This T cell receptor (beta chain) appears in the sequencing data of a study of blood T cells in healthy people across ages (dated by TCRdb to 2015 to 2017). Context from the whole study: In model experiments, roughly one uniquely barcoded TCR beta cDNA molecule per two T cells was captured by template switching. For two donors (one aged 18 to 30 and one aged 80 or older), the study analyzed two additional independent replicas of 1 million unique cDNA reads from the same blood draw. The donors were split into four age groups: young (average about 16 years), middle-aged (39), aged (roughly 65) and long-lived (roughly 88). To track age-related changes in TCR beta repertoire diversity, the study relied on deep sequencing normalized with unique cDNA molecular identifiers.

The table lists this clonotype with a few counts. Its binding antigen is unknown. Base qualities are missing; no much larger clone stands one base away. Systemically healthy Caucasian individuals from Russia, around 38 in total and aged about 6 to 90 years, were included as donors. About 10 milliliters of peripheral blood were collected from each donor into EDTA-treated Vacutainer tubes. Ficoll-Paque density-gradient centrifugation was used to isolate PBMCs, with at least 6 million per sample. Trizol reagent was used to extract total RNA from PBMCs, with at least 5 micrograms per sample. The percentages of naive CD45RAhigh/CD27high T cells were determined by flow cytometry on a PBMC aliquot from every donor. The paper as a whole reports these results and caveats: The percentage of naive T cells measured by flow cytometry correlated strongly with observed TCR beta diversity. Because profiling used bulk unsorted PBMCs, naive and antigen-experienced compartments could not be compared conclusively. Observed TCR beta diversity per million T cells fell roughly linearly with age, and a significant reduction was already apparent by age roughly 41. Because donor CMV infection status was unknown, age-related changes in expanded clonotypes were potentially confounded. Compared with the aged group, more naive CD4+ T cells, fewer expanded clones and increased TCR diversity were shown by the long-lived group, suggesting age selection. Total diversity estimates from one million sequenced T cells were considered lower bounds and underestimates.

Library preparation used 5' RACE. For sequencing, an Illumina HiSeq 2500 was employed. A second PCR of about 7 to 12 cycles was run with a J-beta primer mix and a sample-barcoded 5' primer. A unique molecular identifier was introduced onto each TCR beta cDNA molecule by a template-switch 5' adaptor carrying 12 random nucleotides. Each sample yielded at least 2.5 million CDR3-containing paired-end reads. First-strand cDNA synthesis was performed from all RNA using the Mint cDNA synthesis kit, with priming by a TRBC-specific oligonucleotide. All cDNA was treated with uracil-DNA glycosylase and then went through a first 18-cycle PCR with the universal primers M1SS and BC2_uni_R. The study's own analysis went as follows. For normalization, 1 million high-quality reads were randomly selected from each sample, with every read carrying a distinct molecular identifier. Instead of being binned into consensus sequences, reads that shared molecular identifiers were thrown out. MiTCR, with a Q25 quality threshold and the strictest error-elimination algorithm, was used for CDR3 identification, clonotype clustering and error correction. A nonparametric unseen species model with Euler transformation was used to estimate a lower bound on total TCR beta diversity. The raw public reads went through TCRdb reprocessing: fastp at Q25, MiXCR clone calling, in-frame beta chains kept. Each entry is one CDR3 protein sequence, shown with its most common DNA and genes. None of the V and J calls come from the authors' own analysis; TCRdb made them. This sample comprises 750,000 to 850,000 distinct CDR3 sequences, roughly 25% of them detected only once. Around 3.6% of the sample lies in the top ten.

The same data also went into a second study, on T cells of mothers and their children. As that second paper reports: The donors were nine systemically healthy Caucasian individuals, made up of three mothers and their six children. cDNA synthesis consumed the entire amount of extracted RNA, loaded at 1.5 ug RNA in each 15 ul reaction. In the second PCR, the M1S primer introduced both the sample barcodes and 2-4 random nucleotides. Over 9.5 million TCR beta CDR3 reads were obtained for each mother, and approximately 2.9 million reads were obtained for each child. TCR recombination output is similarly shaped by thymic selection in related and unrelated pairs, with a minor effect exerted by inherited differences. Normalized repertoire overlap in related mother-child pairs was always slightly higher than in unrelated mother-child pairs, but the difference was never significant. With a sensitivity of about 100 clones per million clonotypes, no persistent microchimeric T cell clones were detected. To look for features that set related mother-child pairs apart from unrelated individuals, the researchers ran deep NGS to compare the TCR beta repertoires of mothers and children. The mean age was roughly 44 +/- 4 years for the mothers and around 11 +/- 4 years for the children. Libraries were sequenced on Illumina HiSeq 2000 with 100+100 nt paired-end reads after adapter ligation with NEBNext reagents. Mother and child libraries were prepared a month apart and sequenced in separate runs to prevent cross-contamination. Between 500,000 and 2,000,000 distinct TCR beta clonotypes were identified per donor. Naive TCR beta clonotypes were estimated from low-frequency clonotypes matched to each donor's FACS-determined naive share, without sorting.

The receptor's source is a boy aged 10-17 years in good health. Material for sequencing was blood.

The nucleotide sequence reads TGTGCCAGCAGCTTAGGGCTCCCCGGGACAGCCTTAAACATTCAGTACTTC. Its amino acids are CASSLGLPGTALNIQYF. The sequence is built from TRBV7-2 and TRBJ2-4; TRBD1 fits 7 bases in the junction. The germline V and J ends show losses of 1 base and 6 bases respectively, and no gene match explains 12 bases of the junction. The germline V gene gives CDR1 as SGHTA and CDR2 as FQGNSA. Reading from cysteine to phenylalanine, the CDR3 counts 17 amino acids. This entry keeps only the CDR3 DNA: 51 bases, framed from base 1.